One T cell receptor (beta chain) is described in this entry. What it binds is unknown. These data come from a study of T cell responses to AZD1222 COVID-19 vaccine. Findings and limits, study-wide: Breadth and depth of Spike-specific TCRs rose after two AZD1222 doses.

Germline-derived CDR1 and CDR2 are LNHDA and SQIVND (reference sequence). The CDR3 totals 17 residues. V dropped 9 bases and J dropped 5; count of bases not matched to a gene: 21. Sequencing was performed with immunoSEQ multiplex PCR; in TCRdb, only in-frame clones are kept and a portion is missing. The sample yields 80,000 to 100,000 clones, 80% to 90% seen once. The clonotype was recovered from an adult in good health. The sequences come from peripheral blood, collected on day 0 of AZD1222 vaccination. The chain couples TRBV19 to TRBJ1-1, with 7 positions matching TRBD1. For the CDR3, the DNA is TGTGCCAGCAATTCGAACAGGGGCGCGGGGGGTAGGACTGAAGCTTTCTTT. The encoded protein is CASNSNRGAGGRTEAFF.